The clone carrying this TCR beta chain was counted once. Its specificity is unknown. This sample is drawn from a study of post-analysis software for immune sequencing data. Study at large: The study covered relapsing-remitting, secondary progressive and progressive-relapsing courses of multiple sclerosis. Study conclusions and caveats: Compared with controls, patients had more of about 5 TRBV segments, including TRBV5-6, TRBV5-1 and TRBV20-1. F-measure co-clustering was strong for batch-matched samples.

cDNA libraries for TCR beta contained unique molecular identifiers. TCRdb called the PCR reads again in MiXCR, with one record for every CDR3 protein. The top ten hold roughly 1.8% of the sample, which has 450,000 to 700,000 distinct CDR3 sequences, 40% to 50% seen once. Looked up from germline, CDR1 is LNHDA and CDR2 is SQIVND (reference sequence). This CDR3 is built from 16 residues. Trimming removed 3 bases at V and 0 bases at J, with 12 bases between. This sequence joins TRBV19 and TRBJ2-1; D is unresolved. The receptor's source is a girl between 10 and 17 years old with multiple sclerosis. Material: blood. CDR3 nucleotide sequence: TGTGCCAGTAGTATCGCCGGCACCATCTCCTACAATGAGCAGTTCTTC. The encoded protein is CASSIAGTISYNEQFF.